The T cell receptor beta chain described here comes from a study of blood T cell repertoires in COVID-19. Background on the study: Sources were T cells, B-cell-depleted T cells, or PBMCs; the material itself was cDNA or gDNA.

Study processing details: How many nucleated cells were present was estimated from reference gene primer amplification. TCRdb's copy holds only in-frame clones and misses some; the assay was immunoSEQ multiplex PCR. The DNA was the basis for D and trimming; V, J and clone size are from that table. The sample has about 120,000 clones; over 75% are singletons. The length of the CDR3 is 17 residues. The germline V gene encodes CDR1 SGHVS and CDR2 FNYEAQ. V was cut by 0 bases and J by 5 bases, with 19 bases left in between. This clonotype was sampled from a woman in her 70s with acute or convalescent COVID-19. Sample: peripheral blood. The gene calls are TRBV7-6 and TRBJ2-5; D is possibly TRBD1 (6 bases). CDR3 amino acids: CASSLAQGTRLGETQYF. The CDR3 nucleotides are TGTGCCAGCAGCTTAGCGCAGGGGACACGACTGGGGGAGACCCAGTACTTC.